The sample holds a few counts of the clone carrying this T cell receptor (beta chain). Its antigen is unidentified. The entry originates in a study of T-cell reconstitution after alpha-beta-depleted transplantation in children. Using unique molecular identifiers, the investigators prepared the TCRbeta library. In TCRdb, the PCR reads were re-called with MiXCR into one record per CDR3 protein. The sample shows over 450,000 distinct CDR3 sequences, over 9.5% of them seen only once. General observations from the study: Expanded graft clones numbering several hundred reportedly gave rise to alpha-beta T cells about two months after transplant. In some patients, recipient T cells and intrathymic progenitors surviving conditioning explained high day-60 diversity.

J lost 3 bases, V lost 2 bases, and 9 bases had no gene match. CDR3 length equals 15 residues. Germline CDR1 is DFQATT and CDR2 is SNEGSKA (reference sequence). The chain uses TRBV20-1 and TRBJ2-5, with 7 bases matching TRBD2. The source of this sequence is a child aged 2-15 years with inherited bone marrow failure, due to receive a stem cell transplant. The sample in question was PBMCs, obtained before TCRalphabeta/CD19-depleted stem cell transplant. This CDR3 reads CSARKSAGREETQYF. CDR3 nucleotides: TGCAGTGCTAGAAAATCAGCGGGGCGGGAAGAGACCCAGTACTTC.